Below, 15 T cell receptor beta chains from the same sample are listed, as sequenced in a study of blood T cells in healthy people across ages. Next came a second PCR, run for about 6 to 12 cycles, which used a sample-barcoded 5' primer along with a J-beta primer mix. TCRdb fed the 5' RACE reads into MiXCR, producing one record per CDR3 protein. The top ten hold 6.5% to 8.5% of the sample, which has about 1.4 million distinct CDR3 sequences, 59% seen once. The specimen was blood. The receptors derive from a man between 18 and 35 years old in good health.

The J gene is TRBJ1-5, the V gene TRBV6-2 or TRBV6-3, with TRBD1 as a possible D gene (6 bases). This CDR3 region has 13 residues. Trimming took off 2 bases at V and 7 bases at J, with 9 bases between the two ends. Per germline, CDR1 MNHEY and CDR2 SVGEGT. Here the CDR3 reads CASSYTQGQPQHF. The DNA of the CDR3 is TGTGCCAGCAGTTACACCCAGGGGCAGCCCCAGCATTTT.

The V gene is TRBV7-2, the J gene TRBJ2-4; D ambiguous. The CDR3 length is 12 residues. Germline V gene data show CDR1 as SGHTA and CDR2 as FQGNSA. The V gene lost 4 bases and the J gene lost 10 bases, with 11 bases spanning the gap. The CDR3 is CASSSSRSIQYF. DNA of the CDR3: TGTGCCAGCAGCTCATCACGGTCGATTCAGTACTTC.

This chain links TRBV6-1 with TRBJ2-3; possibly TRBD1 for D (6 bases). Germline CDR1 and CDR2: MNHNS and SASEGT. The CDR3 runs to 14 residues. V gave up 7 bases and J gave up 0 bases, with 11 bases separating them. CDR3 amino acids: CASNYRVSTDTQYF. The CDR3 DNA sequence: TGTGCCAGCAATTACAGGGTCAGCACAGATACGCAGTATTTT.

V is TRBV27 and J is TRBJ2-7; 7 bases agree with TRBD1. The V segment lost 3 bases and the J segment 4 bases; nucleotides outside the gene matches: 9. CDR1 MNHEY and CDR2 SMNVEV come from the germline V gene (reference sequence). The CDR3 runs to 15 residues. CDR3 sequence reads: CASSFGPVQGYEQYF. For the CDR3, the DNA is TGTGCCAGCAGTTTTGGCCCTGTACAGGGGTACGAGCAGTACTTC.

This rearrangement joins TRBV7-6 to TRBJ1-2; TRBD1 might be the D (5 bases). The V gene lost 2 bases and the J gene lost 4 bases, with 14 bases spanning the gap. CDR3 length equals 15 residues. Per the germline V gene, CDR1 is SGHVS and CDR2 is FNYEAQ. The CDR3 DNA sequence: TGTGCCAGCAGCTTAAGCCCGGGACCAGCCTATGGCTACACCTTC. It yields the protein CASSLSPGPAYGYTF. Looking up the rest from reference TRBV7-6 and TRBJ1-2 gives the full variable domain: GAGVSQSPRYKVTKRGQDVALRCDPISGHVSLYWYRQALGQGPEFLTYFNYEAQQDKSGLPNDRFSAERPEGSISTLTIQRTEQRDSAMYRCASSLSPGPAYGYTFGSGTRLTVV.

This clonotype was found a few times. The J gene is TRBJ1-2, the V gene TRBV5-1; tentatively, D is TRBD1 (5 bases). Germline V gene data show CDR1 as SGHRS and CDR2 as YFSETQ. This CDR3 has 14 residues. V lost 8 bases to trimming and J lost 2 bases, with 16 bases between them. CDR3 nucleotide sequence: TGCGCCAGGACGACCCACCGGGGGAACTATGGCTACACCTTC. Translating gives CARTTHRGNYGYTF. The variable domain in full, completed from reference TRBV5-1 and TRBJ1-2, reads KAGVTQTPRYLIKTRGQQVTLSCSPISGHRSVSWYQQTPGQGLQFLFEYFSETQRNKGNFPGRFSGRQFSNSRSEMNVSTLELGDSALYLCARTTHRGNYGYTFGSGTRLTVV.

This clonotype showed up just a few times. The V and J genes are TRBV6-5 and TRBJ1-4, with D perhaps TRBD1 (6 bases). Trimming cost V 8 bases and J 8 bases, with 18 bases left between them. The CDR3 is 14 amino acids. CDR1 MNHEY and CDR2 SVGAGI come from the germline V gene. The CDR3 DNA reads as TGTGCCAGCGGGCCTGACAGGTTCGGGGAAAAACTGTTTTTT. This encodes CASGPDRFGEKLFF.

The chain is built from TRBV14 and TRBJ2-6; D perhaps matches TRBD2 (5 bases). Germline CDR1 and CDR2: SGHDN and FVKESK. The CDR3 runs to 15 residues. Trimming pared 4 bases from V and 5 bases from J, leaving 12 bases between. CDR3 amino acids: CASSRAAARANVLTF. In nucleotides, the CDR3 is TGTGCCAGCAGCCGAGCGGCAGCAAGGGCCAACGTCCTGACTTTC.

This chain links TRBV29-1 with TRBJ1-2; 9 nucleotides agree with TRBD1. Germline loops: CDR1 SQVTM, CDR2 ANQGSEA. V lost 4 bases to trimming and J lost 1 base; unmatched junction nucleotides: 1. This CDR3 is built from 13 residues. The CDR3 spells CSVGTGDNYGYTF. As DNA, the CDR3 is TGCAGCGTTGGGACAGGGGATAACTATGGCTACACCTTC.

CDR3 loop: CASSSRDRGVYGYTF. CDR3 nucleotide sequence: TGTGCCAGCAGTTCCCGGGACAGGGGAGTCTATGGCTACACCTTC. The chain uses TRBV28 and TRBJ1-2; 10 nucleotides align to TRBD1. Germline-derived CDR1 and CDR2 are MDHEN and SYDVKM. The ends lost 4 bases at V and 4 bases at J; junction bases unmatched: 6. The CDR3 is 15 amino acids.

In DNA, the CDR3 is TGTGCCAGCAGTTACTCGGAGGGGAGTTCTAGCACAGATACGCAGTATTTT. It codes for CASSYSEGSSSTDTQYF. The chain combines TRBV6-2 or TRBV6-3 with TRBJ2-3; D may be TRBD2 (6 bases). Germline values: CDR1 MNHEY, CDR2 SVGEGT. CDR3 length: 17 residues. V lost 0 bases to trimming and J lost 0 bases, with 13 bases between them.

The V and J genes are TRBV20-1 and TRBJ2-1; maybe TRBD2 (5 bases). Trimming took 4 bases from V and 7 from J, leaving 8 bases between them. CDR1 and CDR2 from the germline V gene are DFQATT and SNEGSKA (reference sequence). CDR3 size: 11 residues. The CDR3 sequence is CSANPGNEQFF. The CDR3 nucleotides read TGCAGTGCTAACCCGGGGAATGAGCAGTTCTTC.

The chain has TRBV2 and TRBJ2-5; 8 bases map to TRBD2. The CDR3 extends over 15 amino acids. The trim removed 3 bases at V and 5 bases at J, leaving 8 bases unmatched. Germline V gene lookup returns CDR1 SNHLY and CDR2 FYNNEI. This CDR3 reads CASSDVAGKVETQYF. CDR3 nucleotide sequence: TGTGCCAGCAGTGACGTAGCGGGGAAGGTTGAGACCCAGTACTTC.

This clonotype showed up just once. This chain connects TRBV5-1 to TRBJ2-7; D might be TRBD2 (6 bases). The CDR3 loop spans 17 amino acids. Trimming left V 4 bases short and J 4 bases short, with 24 bases between. The germline V gene has CDR1 SGHRS and CDR2 YFSETQ. CDR3: CASSPRDLEKMQYEQYF. In nucleotides, the CDR3 is TGCGCCAGCAGCCCCCGGGACTTAGAAAAAATGCAGTACGAGCAGTACTTC.

This clonotype was picked up a small number of times. This chain uses TRBV10-3 with TRBJ2-1, with a possible D match to TRBD1 (6 bases). CDR3 length: 12 residues. V was clipped by 3 bases and J by 10 bases, with 10 bases between them. Per germline, CDR1 ENHRY and CDR2 SYGVKD. In DNA, the CDR3 is TGTGCCATCAGTGACGACAGGTCAGAGCAGTTCTTC. This gives the protein CAISDDRSEQFF.